The entry that follows covers one T cell receptor (beta chain) sequence. How the authors handled the data: Quantification of nucleated cells was approximated via reference gene primer amplification. The method was immunoSEQ multiplex PCR; TCRdb's version includes in-frame clones alone and lacks a portion of them. V and J calls and clone size come straight from that table; D and trimming were deduced from the DNA. The table lists about 130,000 clones, approximately 85% of them singletons. The sample is drawn from a study of blood T cell repertoires in COVID-19. Study at large: The study drew acute and convalescent COVID-19 samples from the United States, Italy and Spain. The analysed material was cDNA or gDNA that came from T cells, B-cell-depleted T cells, or PBMCs.

Enrolled during active infection, Seattle patients were then followed longitudinally. Germline CDR1 and CDR2: SGHTA and FQGNSA. The CDR3 is 14 residues long. V lost 1 base, J lost 0 bases, and 7 bases lay in between. V usage is TRBV7-2 and J usage is TRBJ2-7; a weak D match, TRBD1 (5 bases). Sequencing input: peripheral blood. This clonotype was obtained from a woman at least 80 years old with COVID-19, enrolled during active disease. CDR3 nucleotides: TGTGCCAGCAGCTTAGACAGGACCTCCTACGAGCAGTACTTC. Translation gives CASSLDRTSYEQYF.